This T cell receptor (beta chain) derives from a study of blood T cell repertoires in COVID-19 (dated by TCRdb to the early 2020s). Broadly, across the study: Collaborator samples came from the United States, Italy and Spain and covered acute and convalescent phases of COVID-19. Subjects who had been exposed to COVID-19, were actively infected with it, or had recovered from it provided the deeply sampled blood TCRbeta repertoires that made up the dataset. HLA class I and class II types, where available, came from metadata supplied by the sample provider rather than from assay-based typing. A de-identified subject ID, COVID-19 status, age in years and sex were almost always included in the sample metadata. The samples were drawn from two sources: the first 160 participants of the ongoing ImmuneRACE study, and 1,200 or so subjects contributed by 6 global collaborators. The material from the prospective study consisted of cDNA or gDNA derived from T cells, B-cell-depleted T cells, or PBMCs. The repertoires were released in a freely available public database intended as a resource for research on the immune response to SARS-CoV-2.

Enrolling through a virtual design, the prospective study's participants ranged in age from roughly 18 to 90 years and lived across some 22 United States geographic areas. Cohort assignment in the prospective study relied on participant-reported clinical history from a screening survey and a study questionnaire. In the prospective study, mobile phlebotomists collected whole blood, serum and a nasopharyngeal or oropharyngeal swab from each participant. Additional blood draws and questionnaires over an approximately 2-month period could optionally be provided by prospective study participants. Prospective study blood samples were shipped either frozen or at room temperature before DNA extraction. Comments on this clone: This clone's antigen is unknown. Per-nucleotide qualities are absent, and no much larger clonotype sits a single base away.

TCRbeta CDR3 regions were amplified from genomic DNA by means of the immunoSEQ Assay, a bias-controlled multiplex PCR. Under the source paper's analysis protocol: The number of nucleated cells in each sample was estimated by amplification of reference gene primers within the assay. Sequence reads were collapsed and filtered to measure the absolute abundance of every unique TCRbeta CDR3 rearrangement. For each sample, productive Simpson clonality was calculated by taking the square root of Simpson's diversity index across productive rearrangements. What TCRdb holds here is the immuneACCESS table cut down to in-frame rearrangements. Part of the clones is not present; checked against another copy, under half of the missing clones reflect an unresolved V gene, and the others are unexplained. That table is the source of V, J and clone size, and D and trimming were worked out from the DNA. The sample table shows approximately 240,000 clones, and around 85% are seen once. The ten largest clonotypes hold approximately 1.4% of the sample.

The germline V gene encodes CDR1 KGHSH and CDR2 LQKENI. The V end gives up 2 bases and the J end 9 bases, leaving 1 base in the junction not matched to a gene. Reading from cysteine to phenylalanine, the CDR3 counts 14 amino acids. Only CDR3 DNA remains: 42 bases, in frame from the first base. The investigation overall reported the following: How much clinical and demographic metadata was included differed by source and by participant, and the metadata was provided uncurated.

Material: PBMCs or T cells enriched from blood (not recorded which). The receptor was isolated from a middle-aged woman with acute COVID-19. This chain joins TRBV18 to TRBJ2-5; a stretch of 15 junction bases matches TRBD2. CDR3 region: CASSPGLAGGPQYF. The sequenced DNA: TGTGCCAGCTCACCAGGACTAGCGGGGGGGCCCCAGTACTTC.